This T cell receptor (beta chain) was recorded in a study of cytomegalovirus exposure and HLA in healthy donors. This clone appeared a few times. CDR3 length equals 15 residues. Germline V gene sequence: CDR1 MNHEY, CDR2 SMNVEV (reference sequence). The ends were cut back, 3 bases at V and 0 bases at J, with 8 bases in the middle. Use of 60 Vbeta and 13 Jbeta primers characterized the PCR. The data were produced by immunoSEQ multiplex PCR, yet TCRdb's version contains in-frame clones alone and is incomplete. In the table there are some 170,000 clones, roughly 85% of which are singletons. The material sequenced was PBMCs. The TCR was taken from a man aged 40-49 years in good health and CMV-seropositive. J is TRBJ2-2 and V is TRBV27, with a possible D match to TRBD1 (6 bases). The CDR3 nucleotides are TGTGCCAGCAGTTTTGGGGGCACGAACACCGGGGAGCTGTTTTTT. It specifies CASSFGGTNTGELFF.